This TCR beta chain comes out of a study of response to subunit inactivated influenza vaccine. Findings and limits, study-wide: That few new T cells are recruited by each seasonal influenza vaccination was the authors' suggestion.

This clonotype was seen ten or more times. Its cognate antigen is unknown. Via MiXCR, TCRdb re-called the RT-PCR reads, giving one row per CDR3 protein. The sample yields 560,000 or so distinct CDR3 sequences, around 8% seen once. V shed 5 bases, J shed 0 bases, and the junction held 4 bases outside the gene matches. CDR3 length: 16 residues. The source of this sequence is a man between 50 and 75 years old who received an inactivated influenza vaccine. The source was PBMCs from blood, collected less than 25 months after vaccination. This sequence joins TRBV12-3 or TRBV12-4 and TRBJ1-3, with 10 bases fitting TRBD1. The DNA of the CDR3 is TGTGCCAGCAGTCCTCGGGACAGGGGCTCTGGAAACACCATATATTTT. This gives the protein CASSPRDRGSGNTIYF.